Reported below is one TCR beta chain. Its antigen is not identified. The V end was cut by 1 base, the J end by 7 bases, with 8 bases between. Germline V lookup: CDR1 MNHEY, CDR2 SMNVEV (reference sequence). This CDR3 has 13 residues. This sample is part of a study of graft-versus-host responses after intestinal transplantation. As for the study in general: Grafts were multivisceral, liver-intestinal, or isolated intestinal. All recipients got anti-thymocyte globulin induction, then tacrolimus and steroids for roughly 3 years. Overall study findings and caveats: Recipient marrow showed GvH clones, some seen first in ileum or blood.

Profiled with immunoSEQ multiplex PCR; TCRdb holds only in-frame clones, not every one. The sample contains tens of thousands of clones, 90% to 95% of which appear only once. The chain couples TRBV27 to TRBJ1-5; D uncertain. The sequence was obtained from a human donor who received an intestinal transplant. Sequenced here: unstimulated CD8+ T cells sorted from spleen or lymph node cells, sampled before intestinal transplant. The CDR3 region has the DNA TGTGCCAGCAGTTTATATGGCAGGCAGCCCCAGCATTTT. It encodes CASSLYGRQPQHF.